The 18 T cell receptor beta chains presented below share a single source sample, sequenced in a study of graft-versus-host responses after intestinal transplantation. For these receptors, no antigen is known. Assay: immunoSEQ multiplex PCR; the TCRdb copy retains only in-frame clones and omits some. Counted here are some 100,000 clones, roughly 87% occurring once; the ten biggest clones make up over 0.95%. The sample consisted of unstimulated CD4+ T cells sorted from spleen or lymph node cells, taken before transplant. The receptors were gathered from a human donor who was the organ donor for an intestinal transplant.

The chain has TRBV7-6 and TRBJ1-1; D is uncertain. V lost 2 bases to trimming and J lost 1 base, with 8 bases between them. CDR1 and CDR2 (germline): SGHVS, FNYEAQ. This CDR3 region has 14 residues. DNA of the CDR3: TGTGCCAGCAGCTTATCAGACGGGAACACTGAAGCTTTCTTT. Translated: CASSLSDGNTEAFF. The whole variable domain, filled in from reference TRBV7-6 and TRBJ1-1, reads GAGVSQSPRYKVTKRGQDVALRCDPISGHVSLYWYRQALGQGPEFLTYFNYEAQQDKSGLPNDRFSAERPEGSISTLTIQRTEQRDSAMYRCASSLSDGNTEAFFGQGTRLTVV.

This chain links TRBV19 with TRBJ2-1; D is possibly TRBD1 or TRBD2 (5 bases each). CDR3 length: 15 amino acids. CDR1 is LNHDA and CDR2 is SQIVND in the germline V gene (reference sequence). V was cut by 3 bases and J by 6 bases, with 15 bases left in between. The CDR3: CASSISVGVLNEQFF. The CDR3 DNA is TGTGCCAGTAGTATTTCGGTGGGGGTTCTCAATGAGCAGTTCTTC. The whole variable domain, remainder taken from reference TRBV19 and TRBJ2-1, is DGGITQSPKYLFRKEGQNVTLSCEQNLNHDAMYWYRQDPGQGLRLIYYSQIVNDFQKGDIAEGYSVSREKKESFPLTVTSAQKNPTAFYLCASSISVGVLNEQFFGPGTRLTVL.

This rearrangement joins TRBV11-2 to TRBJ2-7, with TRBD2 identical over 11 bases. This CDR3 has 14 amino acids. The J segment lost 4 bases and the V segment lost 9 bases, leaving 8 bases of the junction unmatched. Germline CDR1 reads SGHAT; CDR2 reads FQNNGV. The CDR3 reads CARSSGGPSYEQYF. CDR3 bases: TGTGCCAGGTCTAGCGGGGGGCCGTCATACGAGCAGTACTTC.

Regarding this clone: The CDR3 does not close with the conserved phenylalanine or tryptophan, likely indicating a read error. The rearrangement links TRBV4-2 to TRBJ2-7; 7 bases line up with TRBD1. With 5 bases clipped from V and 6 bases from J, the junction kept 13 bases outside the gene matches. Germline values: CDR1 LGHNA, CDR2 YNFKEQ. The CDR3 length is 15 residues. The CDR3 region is CASSFLGDRGSEQYL. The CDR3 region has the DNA TGTGCCAGCAGCTTTCTAGGGGACAGAGGCAGCGAGCAGTACCTC.

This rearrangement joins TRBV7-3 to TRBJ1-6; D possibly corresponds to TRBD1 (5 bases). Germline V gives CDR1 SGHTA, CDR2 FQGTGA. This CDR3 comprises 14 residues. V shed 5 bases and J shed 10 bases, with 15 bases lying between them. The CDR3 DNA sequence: TGTGCCAGCAGCAATGGGGACGCCCGATCACCCCTCCACTTT. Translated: CASSNGDARSPLHF.

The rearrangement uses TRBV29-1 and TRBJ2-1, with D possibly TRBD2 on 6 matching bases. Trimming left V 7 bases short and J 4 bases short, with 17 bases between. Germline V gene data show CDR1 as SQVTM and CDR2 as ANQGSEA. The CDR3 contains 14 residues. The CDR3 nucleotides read TGCAGCGCGTCCCAACTAGCCATATACAATGAGCAGTTCTTC. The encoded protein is CSASQLAIYNEQFF.

CDR3 protein: CASSYSEAGTYEQYF. CDR3 DNA: TGTGCCAGCAGTTACTCGGAGGCAGGGACCTACGAGCAGTACTTC. The chain links TRBV6-5 to TRBJ2-7; D may correspond to TRBD1 or TRBD2 (5 bases each). With 0 bases removed from V and 2 bases from J, the gap between germline ends came to 11 bases. The germline gives CDR1 MNHEY, CDR2 SVGAGI. CDR3 length: 15 amino acids.

CDR3 in DNA: TGTGCCAGCAGCCCTGGACAGGGGAATAATGAGCAGTTCTTC. Its translation: CASSPGQGNNEQFF. This chain joins TRBV9 and TRBJ2-1, with 9 bases fitting TRBD1. J lost 7 bases, V lost 4 bases, and 6 bases had no gene match. The CDR3 contains 14 residues. Germline V CDR1 and CDR2: SGDLS, YYNGEE.

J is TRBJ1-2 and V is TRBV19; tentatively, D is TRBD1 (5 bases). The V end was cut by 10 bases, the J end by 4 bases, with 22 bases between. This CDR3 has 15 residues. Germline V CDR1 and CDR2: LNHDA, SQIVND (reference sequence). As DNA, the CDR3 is TGTGCCACCACTGACCCTGGGACGGTCCTCTATGGCTACACCTTC. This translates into CATTDPGTVLYGYTF.

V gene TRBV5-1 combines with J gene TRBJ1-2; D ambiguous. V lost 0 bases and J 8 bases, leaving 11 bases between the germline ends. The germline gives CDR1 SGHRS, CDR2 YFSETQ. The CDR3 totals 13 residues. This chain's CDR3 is CASSLGEQTGYTF. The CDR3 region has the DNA TGCGCCAGCAGCTTGGGCGAACAGACAGGCTACACCTTC.

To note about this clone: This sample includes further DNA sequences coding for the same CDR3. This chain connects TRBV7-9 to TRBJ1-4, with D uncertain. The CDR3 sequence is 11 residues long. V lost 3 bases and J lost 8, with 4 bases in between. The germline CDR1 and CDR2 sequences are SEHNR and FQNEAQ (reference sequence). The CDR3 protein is CASSLSEKLFF. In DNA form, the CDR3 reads TGTGCCAGCAGCTTGTCCGAAAAACTGTTTTTT.

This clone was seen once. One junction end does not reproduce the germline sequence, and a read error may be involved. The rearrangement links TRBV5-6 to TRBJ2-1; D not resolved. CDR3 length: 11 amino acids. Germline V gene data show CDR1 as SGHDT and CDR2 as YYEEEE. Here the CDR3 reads CASSLYSEQFF. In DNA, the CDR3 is TGTGCCAGCAGCTTGTACAGTGAGCAGTTCTTC.

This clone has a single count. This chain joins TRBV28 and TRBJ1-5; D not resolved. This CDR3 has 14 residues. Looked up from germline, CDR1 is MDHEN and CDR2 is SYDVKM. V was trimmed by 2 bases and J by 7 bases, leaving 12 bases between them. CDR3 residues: CASSLRLQGQPQHF. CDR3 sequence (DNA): TGTGCCAGCAGTTTAAGACTCCAAGGACAGCCCCAGCATTTT. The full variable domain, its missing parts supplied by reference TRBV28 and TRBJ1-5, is DVKVTQSSRYLVKRTGEKVFLECVQDMDHENMFWYRQDPGLGLRLIYFSYDVKMKEKGDIPEGYSVSREKKERFSLILESASTNQTSMYLCASSLRLQGQPQHFGDGTRLSIL.

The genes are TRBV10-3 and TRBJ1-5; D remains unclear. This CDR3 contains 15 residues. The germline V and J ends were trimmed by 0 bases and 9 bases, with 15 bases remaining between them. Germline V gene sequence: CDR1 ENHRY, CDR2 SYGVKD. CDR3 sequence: CAISESSLGAGPQHF. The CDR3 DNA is TGTGCCATCAGTGAGTCGTCCTTGGGTGCGGGGCCCCAGCATTTT.

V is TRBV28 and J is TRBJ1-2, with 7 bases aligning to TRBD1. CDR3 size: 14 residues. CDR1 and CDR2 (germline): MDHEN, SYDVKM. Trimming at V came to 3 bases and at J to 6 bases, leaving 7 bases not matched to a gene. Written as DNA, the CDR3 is TGTGCCAGCAGTTTCTCAGGGGGTCTCGATGGCTACACCTTC. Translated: CASSFSGGLDGYTF.

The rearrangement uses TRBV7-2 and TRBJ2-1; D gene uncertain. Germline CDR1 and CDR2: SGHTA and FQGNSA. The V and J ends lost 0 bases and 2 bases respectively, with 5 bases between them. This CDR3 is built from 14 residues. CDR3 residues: CASSLATAYNEQFF. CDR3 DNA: TGTGCCAGCAGCTTAGCCACAGCCTACAATGAGCAGTTCTTC.

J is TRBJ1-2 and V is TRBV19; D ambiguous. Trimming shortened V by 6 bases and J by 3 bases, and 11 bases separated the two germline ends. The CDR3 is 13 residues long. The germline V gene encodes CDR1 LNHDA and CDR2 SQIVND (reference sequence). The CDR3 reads CASRPRSDYGYTF. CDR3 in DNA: TGTGCCAGTAGGCCCCGATCGGACTATGGCTACACCTTC.

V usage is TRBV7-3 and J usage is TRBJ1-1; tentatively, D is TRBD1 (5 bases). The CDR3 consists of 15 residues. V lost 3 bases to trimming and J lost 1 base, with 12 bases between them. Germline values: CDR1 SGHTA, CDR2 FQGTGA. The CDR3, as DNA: TGTGCCAGCAGCTTGTACAGGATTGGGAACACTGAAGCTTTCTTT. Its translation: CASSLYRIGNTEAFF.